This T cell receptor beta chain was identified in a study of response to subunit inactivated influenza vaccine. Germline V gives CDR1 SGHRS, CDR2 YFSETQ. The V gene lost 7 bases and the J gene lost 5 bases, with 12 bases spanning the gap. CDR3 length: 13 residues. Study-wide findings and caveats: Authors suggested few new T cells are recruited by each seasonal influenza vaccination.

With regard to this clonotype: Its antigen is not known.

TCRdb recomputed calls from the RT-PCR reads with MiXCR, one row per CDR3 protein. The sample contains around 580,000 distinct CDR3 sequences, approximately 14% of which appear only once. The sequenced sample was PBMCs from blood, obtained about 12 days after vaccination. This receptor was taken from a middle-aged man who received an inactivated influenza vaccine. This rearrangement joins TRBV5-1 to TRBJ1-4; a weak D match, TRBD1 (5 bases). The chain's CDR3 is CASGRTPNEKLFF. The CDR3 nucleotides read TGCGCCAGCGGGCGGACACCGAATGAAAAACTGTTTTTT.